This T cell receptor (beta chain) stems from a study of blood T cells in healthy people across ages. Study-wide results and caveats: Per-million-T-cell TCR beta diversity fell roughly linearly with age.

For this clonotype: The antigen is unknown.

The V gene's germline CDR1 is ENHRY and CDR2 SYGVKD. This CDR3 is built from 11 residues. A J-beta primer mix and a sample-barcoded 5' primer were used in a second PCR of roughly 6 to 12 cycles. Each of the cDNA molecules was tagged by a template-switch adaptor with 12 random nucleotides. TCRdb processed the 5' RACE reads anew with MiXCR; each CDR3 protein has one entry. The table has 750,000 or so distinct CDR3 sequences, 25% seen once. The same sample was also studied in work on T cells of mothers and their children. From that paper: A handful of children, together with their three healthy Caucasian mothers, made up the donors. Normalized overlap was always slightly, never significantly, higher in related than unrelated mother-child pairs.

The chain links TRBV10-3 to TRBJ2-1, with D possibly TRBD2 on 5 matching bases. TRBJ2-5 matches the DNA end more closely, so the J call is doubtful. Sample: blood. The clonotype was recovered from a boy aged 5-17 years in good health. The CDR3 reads CAIQSGETQYF. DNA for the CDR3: TGTGCCATCCAGTCGGGGGAGACCCAGTACTTC.